There are many counts of the clone carrying this T cell receptor (beta chain). CDR1 SQVTM and CDR2 ANQGSEA come from the germline V gene. V lost 0 bases and J lost 5, with 14 bases in between. The CDR3 has 14 residues. This record belongs to a study of regulatory T cells in long-lasting Graves disease. Time point indicated: newly diagnosed GD, antithyroid drugs for less than 3 months. PBMC-extracted RNA yielded the TCR library. Investigators prepared the TCR beta libraries by applying iRepertoire HTBI primers and Arm-PCR of CDR3 regions. TCRdb recomputed calls from the multiplex PCR reads with MiXCR, one row per CDR3 protein. This table holds about 220,000 distinct CDR3 sequences, around 20% found once. The same data also contributed to another study, on T cells in Graves' hyperthyroidism and ophthalmopathy.

The genes are TRBV29-1 and TRBJ2-7; tentatively, D is TRBD1 or TRBD2 (6 bases each). The TCR was taken from a woman in her 30s with Graves disease. Sequences were derived from peripheral blood mononuclear cells (PBMCs), sampled at new diagnosis, from a patient treated with antithyroid drugs. As DNA, the CDR3 is TGCAGCGTTGAAGATCGAGTCGGGGGCCACGAGCAGTACTTC. This translates into CSVEDRVGGHEQYF.